This T cell receptor (beta chain) was captured in a study of T cell responses to AZD1222 COVID-19 vaccine. The overall study: Analyses pooled second doses at about 4 or about 12 weeks. Overall study results and limits: Donors were largely white British and mainly female; clonal diversity was possibly underestimated. Seropositivity was recorded at baseline in only a handful of AZD1222 recipients.

Trimming pared 6 bases from V and 5 bases from J, leaving 13 bases between. This CDR3 has 13 residues. In germline, CDR1 is KGHSH, CDR2 LQKENI. In regard to this clone: Its specificity is unknown.

Assay: immunoSEQ multiplex PCR; the TCRdb copy retains only in-frame clones and omits some. The sample lists 140,000 to 150,000 clones, around 91% seen once, with 1.6% in the top ten. Sequenced here: peripheral blood, sampled on day 0 of AZD1222 vaccination. The V gene is TRBV18, the J gene TRBJ2-5; D possibly uses TRBD1 or TRBD2 (5 bases each). This clonotype originated in an adult in good health. The CDR3 DNA sequence: TGTGCCAGCTCTCCGAGGGGTGGGGAGACCCAGTACTTC. This sequence encodes CASSPRGGETQYF.